This T cell receptor beta chain derives from a study of shared clonotypes between healthy human individuals. Trimming removed 2 bases from V and 4 bases from J, with 9 bases in between. The germline gives CDR1 MNHEY, CDR2 SMNVEV (reference sequence). This CDR3 comprises 13 residues. General observations from the study: Generally, estimated richness proved larger in naive subsets than it did in memory subsets. Between a few donors, naive CD4 clonotypes were shared at a level of about 5.3%.

On this clone itself: What it binds is unknown.

CD45RO-negative cells were positively selected for CCR7, leaving out terminally differentiated effector memory CD45RA+ cells. The donors, healthy adults who were HIV-negative, had experienced no recent acute infections or vaccinations. The assay used deep level. Generated by immunoSEQ multiplex PCR, the TCRdb table keeps only in-frame clones and is missing some. The sample lists fewer than 800,000 clones, approximately 90% occurring once. The TCR was taken from a man between 25 and 39 years old in good health. The genes are TRBV27 and TRBJ2-7; tentatively, D is TRBD1 (5 bases). Material for sequencing was naive CD8+ T cells sorted from blood. The CDR3 sequence is CASSLAGFYEQYF. DNA of the CDR3: TGTGCCAGCAGTTTAGCAGGGTTTTACGAGCAGTACTTC.